This is a list of T cell receptor beta chains from one sample in a study of PD-L1 blockade in urothelial cancer. Assay: immunoSEQ multiplex PCR; the TCRdb copy retains only in-frame clones and omits some. The sample lists tens of thousands of clones, around 82% occurring once. The starting material was PBMCs, obtained around atezolizumab (anti-PD-L1) treatment. These receptors came from a man aged 50-60 years with urothelial cancer. Both conserved end residues are part of each CDR3. Each record gives: CDR3 length, J gene, V gene, D gene, clone size, CDR3 protein, CDR3 DNA. A D gene is named only where the DNA matches it firmly. Clone size is shown for a subset of rows, as once, few, many or a class of expanded clone.

CDR3 length: 17
J gene: TRBJ2-5
V gene: TRBV7-9
D gene: TRBD1
clone size: -
CDR3 protein: CASRTKGDRGLQETQYF
CDR3 DNA: TGTGCCAGCAGGACCAAAGGGGACAGGGGGCTTCAAGAGACCCAGTACTTC

CDR3 length: 14
J gene: TRBJ1-1
V gene: TRBV18
D gene: -
clone size: -
CDR3 protein: CASSQTVMNTEAFF
CDR3 DNA: TGTGCCAGCTCCCAGACAGTTATGAACACTGAAGCTTTCTTT

CDR3 length: 15
J gene: TRBJ2-6
V gene: TRBV4-3
D gene: -
clone size: -
CDR3 protein: CASSQEGAGANVLTF
CDR3 DNA: TGCGCCAGCAGCCAAGAGGGCGCTGGGGCCAACGTCCTGACTTTC

CDR3 length: 17
J gene: TRBJ2-2
V gene: TRBV4-3
D gene: -
clone size: -
CDR3 protein: CASSQAPAGSIGGELFF
CDR3 DNA: TGCGCCAGCAGCCAGGCCCCCGCCGGGAGTATCGGCGGGGAGCTGTTTTTT

CDR3 length: 19
J gene: TRBJ1-6
V gene: TRBV18
D gene: TRBD1
clone size: -
CDR3 protein: CASSPVLGTAKNLNSPLHF
CDR3 DNA: TGTGCCAGCTCACCAGTCTTGGGGACAGCCAAAAACCTTAATTCACCCCTCCACTTT

CDR3 length: 23
J gene: TRBJ2-1
V gene: TRBV5-1
D gene: TRBD1
clone size: -
CDR3 protein: CASRGGTGSPLPATGRVYNEQFF
CDR3 DNA: TGCGCCAGCAGGGGGGGGACAGGGTCTCCACTCCCGGCTACGGGGCGGGTCTACAATGAGCAGTTCTTC

CDR3 length: 14
J gene: TRBJ2-6
V gene: TRBV13
D gene: -
clone size: -
CDR3 protein: CASSSSSGANVLTF
CDR3 DNA: TGTGCCAGCAGCTCGAGCTCTGGGGCCAACGTCCTGACTTTC

CDR3 length: 10
J gene: TRBJ2-7
V gene: TRBV29-1
D gene: -
clone size: -
CDR3 protein: CSAVGVEQYF
CDR3 DNA: TGCAGCGCCGTGGGAGTCGAGCAGTACTTC

CDR3 length: 18
J gene: TRBJ2-2
V gene: TRBV11-2
D gene: -
clone size: -
CDR3 protein: CASSLGIALPEVSGELFF
CDR3 DNA: TGTGCCAGCAGCTTGGGCATAGCGCTACCCGAGGTATCCGGGGAGCTGTTTTTT

CDR3 length: 14
J gene: TRBJ1-5
V gene: TRBV7-2
D gene: -
clone size: -
CDR3 protein: CASSPQVGNQPQHF
CDR3 DNA: TGTGCCAGCAGCCCCCAGGTGGGCAATCAGCCCCAGCATTTT

CDR3 length: 17
J gene: TRBJ2-2
V gene: TRBV9
D gene: -
clone size: -
CDR3 protein: CASSLGGGLRNTGELFF
CDR3 DNA: TGTGCCAGCAGCCTAGGGGGGGGGCTAAGGAACACCGGGGAGCTGTTTTTT

CDR3 length: 15
J gene: TRBJ2-7
V gene: TRBV12-5
D gene: TRBD1
clone size: few
CDR3 protein: CASGLDGTGIYEQYF
CDR3 DNA: TGTGCTAGTGGTTTGGACGGGACAGGTATCTACGAGCAGTACTTC

CDR3 length: 16
J gene: TRBJ2-2
V gene: TRBV15
D gene: TRBD1
clone size: few
CDR3 protein: CATSRDPGGHTGELFF
CDR3 DNA: TGTGCCACCAGCAGAGACCCAGGGGGCCACACCGGGGAGCTGTTTTTT

CDR3 length: 16
J gene: TRBJ2-1
V gene: TRBV25-1
D gene: -
clone size: -
CDR3 protein: CASSESLAVTYNEQFF
CDR3 DNA: TGTGCCAGCAGTGAATCCCTGGCAGTAACCTACAATGAGCAGTTCTTC

CDR3 length: 13
J gene: TRBJ2-2
V gene: TRBV2
D gene: -
clone size: -
CDR3 protein: CASISQGSGELFF
CDR3 DNA: TGTGCCAGCATCTCACAGGGCTCCGGGGAGCTGTTTTTT

CDR3 length: 16
J gene: TRBJ2-5
V gene: TRBV7-6
D gene: TRBD2
clone size: -
CDR3 protein: CASSLPRGGLRETQYF
CDR3 DNA: TGTGCCAGCAGCTTACCGCGGGGGGGCCTTCGGGAGACCCAGTACTTC

CDR3 length: 15
J gene: TRBJ2-1
V gene: TRBV10-1
D gene: TRBD1
clone size: -
CDR3 protein: CASSDLRQGGNEQFF
CDR3 DNA: TGCGCCAGCAGTGACCTGAGACAGGGGGGGAATGAGCAGTTCTTC